Presented here are 17 T cell receptor beta chains from one specimen sequenced in a study of regulatory T cells in long-lasting Graves disease. Time point defined: newly diagnosed GD, antithyroid drugs for less than 3 months. From RNA extracted from PBMCs, the TCR library was made. Investigators prepared the TCR beta libraries by applying iRepertoire HTBI primers and Arm-PCR of CDR3 regions. One entry per CDR3 protein results from TCRdb running MiXCR on the multiplex PCR reads. The data show roughly 250,000 distinct CDR3 sequences, under 20% seen once. The same specimen was also included in a second study, on T cells in Graves' hyperthyroidism and ophthalmopathy.

This specimen was peripheral blood mononuclear cells (PBMCs), taken at new diagnosis, from a patient treated with antithyroid drugs. The receptors were sampled from a woman aged 25 to 45 with Graves disease.

The chain links TRBV19 to TRBJ1-1; a weak D match, TRBD1 (5 bases). Germline-derived CDR1 and CDR2 are LNHDA and SQIVND (reference sequence). The V and J ends lost 3 bases and 7 bases respectively, with 15 bases between them. This CDR3 has 14 residues. The CDR3 DNA reads TGTGCCAGTAGTATGGGCAGGGAGGAAGGTGAAGCTTTCTTT. Translated: CASSMGREEGEAFF.

Concerning this clonotype itself: A far larger clone is one base from this, pointing to a likely read error. The chain carries TRBV7-3 and TRBJ2-1; tentatively, D is TRBD2 (7 bases). TRBJ2-3 explains the end of the DNA better; the J call may be wrong. Looked up from germline, CDR1 is SGHTA and CDR2 is FQGTGA. The CDR3 has 18 amino acids. CDR3 amino acids: CASSLRGGAFPSTDTQYF. DNA of the CDR3: TGTGCCAGCAGCTTAAGGGGGGGGGCCTTTCCCTCCACAGATACGCAGTATTTT.

The sample holds many counts of this clonotype. The V gene is TRBV5-1, the J gene TRBJ2-7; TRBD1 or TRBD2 may be the D gene (5 bases each). V lost 0 bases and J lost 0, with 10 bases in between. The CDR3 spans 15 residues. Germline-derived CDR1 and CDR2 are SGHRS and YFSETQ. In DNA, the CDR3 is TGCGCCAGCAGCTTGGGGGACGGCTACTCCTACGAGCAGTACTTC. Amino acids: CASSLGDGYSYEQYF.

This clonotype has at least ten counts. The chain has TRBV13 and TRBJ2-7; 7 bases align to TRBD2. Germline V CDR1 and CDR2: PRHDT, FYEKMQ (reference sequence). The CDR3 is 13 amino acids. The junction had 4 bases not matched to a gene; V was cut back by 5 bases and J by 3 bases. CDR3 region: CASSPGGRYEQYF. The CDR3 DNA sequence: TGTGCCAGCAGCCCGGGAGGTCGCTACGAGCAGTACTTC.

V is TRBV20-1 and J is TRBJ2-7, with TRBD2 matching over 15 bases. Trimming removed 3 bases from V and 0 bases from J; junction bases left unmatched: 6. Looked up from germline, CDR1 is DFQATT and CDR2 is SNEGSKA (reference sequence). CDR3 length: 17 residues. The DNA for the CDR3 is TGCAGTGCTAGGGCGGGACTAGCGGGGGGCGCCTCCTACGAGCAGTACTTC. Amino acids: CSARAGLAGGASYEQYF.

The table lists this clonotype with many counts. V is TRBV20-1 and J is TRBJ2-5, with a possible D match to TRBD2 (6 bases). Trimming removed 0 bases from V and 5 bases from J, with 16 bases in between. CDR1 and CDR2 (germline): DFQATT, SNEGSKA (reference sequence). There are 15 residues in the CDR3. The DNA of the CDR3 is TGCAGTGCTAGAGATCGGGGCAGGGCGGGGGAGACCCAGTACTTC. Translated: CSARDRGRAGETQYF.

This clonotype was seen ten or more times. This chain connects TRBV6-1 to TRBJ2-7; TRBD1 matches 7 bases. With 5 bases clipped from V and 1 base from J, the junction kept 2 bases outside the gene matches. This CDR3 is built from 13 residues. CDR1 is MNHNS and CDR2 is SASEGT in the germline V gene. Here the CDR3 reads CASSQDRSYEQYF. The CDR3 region has the DNA TGTGCCAGCAGTCAGGACAGGTCCTACGAGCAGTACTTC.

This clonotype was seen repeatedly, ten times or more. The J gene is TRBJ2-7, the V gene TRBV12-3 or TRBV12-4, with D unresolved. The CDR3 extends over 15 amino acids. Trimming pared 5 bases from V and 3 bases from J, leaving 17 bases between. The CDR3 DNA sequence: TGTGCCAGCAGTCCCTTAGGGTCCCCAGTCTACGAGCAGTACTTC. Translated: CASSPLGSPVYEQYF.

Concerning this clonotype: A far larger clone differs by one base, so this is likely a read error. The CDR3 is CASSPPPAGSYEQYF. The DNA of the CDR3 is TGTGCCAGCAGTCCCCCGCCGGCGGGCTCCTACGAGCAGTACTTC. The J gene is TRBJ2-3, the V gene TRBV12-3 or TRBV12-4, with D perhaps TRBD2 (5 bases). Matching the DNA end better, TRBJ2-7 makes the J call doubtful. The CDR3 runs 15 residues.

The V and J genes are TRBV6-1 and TRBJ1-6, with D unresolved. The CDR3 consists of 13 residues. V was trimmed by 2 bases and J by 10 bases, leaving 9 bases between them. Germline V gene lookup returns CDR1 MNHNS and CDR2 SASEGT. The CDR3 here is CASSEKRESPLHF. CDR3 DNA: TGTGCCAGCAGTGAAAAAAGGGAATCACCCCTCCACTTT.

The sample holds a few counts of this clonotype. The chain combines TRBV12-3 or TRBV12-4 with TRBJ1-4; no reliable D call. This CDR3 has 15 amino acids. The V end was cut by 2 bases, the J end by 5 bases, with 12 bases between. The CDR3 bases are TGTGCCAGCAGTTTACGCGGGAGCTGGAATGAAAAACTGTTTTTT. It is translated as CASSLRGSWNEKLFF.

This clonotype was counted many times. The DNA of the CDR3 is TGTGCCAGCAGCCAAGATCTGAACTTAATCGGTCAGCCCCAGCATTTT. This sequence encodes CASSQDLNLIGQPQHF. This chain connects TRBV4-2 to TRBJ1-5, with no clear D. CDR1 and CDR2 from the germline V gene are LGHNA and YNFKEQ. V was clipped by 0 bases and J by 6 bases, with 15 bases between them. The CDR3 length is 16 residues.

In its sample, this clonotype was seen many times. The chain is built from TRBV10-2 and TRBJ2-5, with 8 nucleotides matching TRBD2. V lost 6 bases, J lost 0 bases, and 9 bases stayed unmatched. Per the germline V gene, CDR1 is WSHSY and CDR2 is SAAADI. The CDR3 covers 16 residues. The CDR3 sequence is CASREQRGTYQETQYF. DNA for the CDR3: TGCGCCAGCAGAGAGCAGCGGGGGACGTACCAAGAGACCCAGTACTTC.

Ten or more counts support this clonotype. The chain joins TRBV19 to TRBJ1-1, with a possible D match to TRBD1 (6 bases). V was clipped by 3 bases and J by 4 bases, with 12 bases between them. Germline CDR1 LNHDA, CDR2 SQIVND (reference sequence). The CDR3 length is 14 residues. CDR3 protein: CASSMRGATTEAFF. The CDR3 DNA sequence: TGTGCCAGTAGTATGAGGGGGGCGACCACTGAAGCTTTCTTT.

This clonotype came up many times. The chain links TRBV20-1 to TRBJ1-5; no definite D call. Germline loops: CDR1 DFQATT, CDR2 SNEGSKA (reference sequence). This CDR3 region has 13 residues. Trimming took off 3 bases at V and 3 bases at J, with 9 bases between the two ends. The CDR3 loop is CSARIPPNQPQHF. CDR3 DNA: TGCAGTGCTAGGATCCCGCCCAATCAGCCCCAGCATTTT.

As regards this clonotype: A far larger clone lies a single base away; this is likely a read error. This sequence joins TRBV7-2 and TRBJ2-3; 8 bases are a match to TRBD2. Germline V lookup: CDR1 SGHTA, CDR2 FQGNSA. Trimming removed 2 bases from V and 2 bases from J; junction bases left unmatched: 15. The CDR3 sequence is 19 residues long. In DNA form, the CDR3 reads TGTGCCAGCAGCTTATCCTGGGATGCACTAGCGGACTTCACAGATACGCAGTATTTT. Protein: CASSLSWDALADFTDTQYF.

This clonotype was observed a few times. A much larger clone sits a single nucleotide away, making a read error possible. The CDR3 protein is CASSALLNTEVFF. CDR3 nucleotide sequence: TGTGCCAGCAGCGCCCTTTTGAACACTGAAGTTTTCTTT. V usage is TRBV7-9 and J usage is TRBJ1-1; D unresolved. Germline V gene lookup returns CDR1 SEHNR and CDR2 FQNEAQ (reference sequence). There are 13 residues in the CDR3. The entire variable domain, with the rest obtained from reference TRBV7-9 and TRBJ1-1, is as follows: DTGVSQNPRHKITKRGQNVTFRCDPISEHNRLYWYRQTLGQGPEFLTYFQNEAQLEKSRLLSDRFSAERPKGSFSTLEIQRTEQGDSAMYLCASSALLNTEVFFGQGTRLTVV.